The 32 T cell receptor beta chains below all came from one sample that was sequenced in a study of shared clonotypes between healthy human individuals. Naive-designated CD8 cells lacked CD45RO, were positively enriched for CCR7, and omitted terminally differentiated effector memory CD45RA+ cells. Measured with immunoSEQ multiplex PCR; TCRdb has only the in-frame clones, and not every one. The table records some 2,100,000 clones, just over 90% of them present only once. The sample was naive CD8+ T cells from PBMCs. The receptors originated from a man aged 18 to 30 in good health. Some clones in this sample may be carry-over from other donors' samples.

The chain couples TRBV27 to TRBJ2-7; tentatively, D is TRBD2 (6 bases). The CDR3 runs 15 residues. Trimming left V 4 bases short and J 6 bases short, with 19 bases between. Germline V lookup: CDR1 MNHEY, CDR2 SMNVEV (reference sequence). The CDR3 loop reads CASSSISGSAGEQYF. As DNA, the CDR3 is TGTGCCAGCAGTTCCATTTCCGGGTCAGCGGGCGAGCAGTACTTC.

The chain has TRBV7-2 and TRBJ1-2, with D maybe TRBD1 (5 bases). The germline gives CDR1 SGHTA, CDR2 FQGNSA. This CDR3 spans 14 amino acids. Trimming left V 2 bases short and J 8 bases short, with 15 bases between. CDR3 loop: CASSLSLGGDGYTF. For the CDR3, the DNA is TGTGCCAGCAGCTTATCCTTGGGGGGAGACGGCTACACCTTC.

This chain uses TRBV27 with TRBJ2-7, with 15 nucleotides matching TRBD2. Germline V CDR1 and CDR2: MNHEY, SMNVEV (reference sequence). This CDR3 is built from 21 residues. With 5 bases clipped from V and 1 base from J, the junction kept 18 bases outside the gene matches. The CDR3 DNA reads as TGTGCCAGCAGTCCCCCACCCGGGACTAGCGGGAGGCTGGTGGATTCCTACGAGCAGTACTTC. Residues: CASSPPPGTSGRLVDSYEQYF.

There are a few counts of this clone. The chain uses TRBV15 and TRBJ1-1; maybe TRBD1 (5 bases). V lost 6 bases and J lost 4, with 9 bases in between. Germline values: CDR1 LNHNV, CDR2 YYDKDF (reference sequence). The CDR3 runs to 12 residues. The CDR3 DNA follows: TGTGCCACCAGGCGGCAGGGCACTGAAGCTTTCTTT. This encodes CATRRQGTEAFF.

The chain employs TRBV7-8 and TRBJ2-7; D ambiguous. Trimming took 5 bases from V and 2 from J, leaving 13 bases between them. This CDR3 is 14 amino acids long. Germline V gives CDR1 SGHVS, CDR2 FQNEAQ. The CDR3 loop is CASSPQRLTYEQYF. The CDR3 region has the DNA TGTGCCAGCAGCCCGCAGCGCCTGACCTACGAGCAGTACTTC. Combining the CDR3 with reference TRBV7-8 and TRBJ2-7 gives the whole variable domain GAGVSQSPRYKVAKRGQDVALRCDPISGHVSLFWYQQALGQGPEFLTYFQNEAQLDKSGLPSDRFFAERPEGSVSTLKIQRTQQEDSAVYLCASSPQRLTYEQYFGPGTRLTVT.

This chain connects TRBV4-3 to TRBJ2-7; possibly TRBD2 for D (5 bases). CDR1 LGHNA and CDR2 YSLEER come from the germline V gene. The length of the CDR3 is 15 residues. V shed 0 bases and J shed 2 bases, with 11 bases lying between them. The CDR3 nucleotides read TGCGCCAGCAGCCAAGATCCCGAGGGCGCCTACGAGCAGTACTTC. Translation: CASSQDPEGAYEQYF.

V is TRBV19 and J is TRBJ2-7; the D is unclear. The CDR3 runs 13 residues. Germline loops: CDR1 LNHDA, CDR2 SQIVND (reference sequence). The germline V and J ends were trimmed by 6 bases and 3 bases, with 12 bases remaining between them. The CDR3 DNA reads as TGTGCCAGTAGGGGCAGCTTGGGCTACGAGCAGTACTTC. Its translation is CASRGSLGYEQYF.

The J gene is TRBJ2-3, the V gene TRBV6-5; D is unresolved. The CDR3 sequence is 14 residues long. Germline V gene lookup returns CDR1 MNHEY and CDR2 SVGAGI. V shed 4 bases and J shed 1 base, with 9 bases lying between them. In DNA form, the CDR3 reads TGTGCCAGCAGTTTTGGACGACGCACAGATACGCAGTATTTT. It is translated as CASSFGRRTDTQYF.

V and J are TRBV7-8 and TRBJ2-7; possibly TRBD2 for D (5 bases). The germline gives CDR1 SGHVS, CDR2 FQNEAQ. The CDR3 contains 11 residues. Trimming shortened V by 6 bases and J by 3 bases, and 6 bases separated the two germline ends. CDR3 loop: CASRGLYEQYF. CDR3 DNA: TGTGCCAGCAGAGGACTCTACGAGCAGTACTTC.

The chain is built from TRBV14 and TRBJ2-3; possibly TRBD1 or TRBD2 for D (5 bases each). There are 15 residues in the CDR3. The V gene's germline CDR1 is SGHDN and CDR2 FVKESK. V was clipped by 2 bases and J by 4 bases, with 13 bases between them. This CDR3 is CASSQYRGTPDTQYF. The CDR3, as DNA: TGTGCCAGCAGCCAATACCGGGGCACCCCAGATACGCAGTATTTT.

The V gene is TRBV4-1, the J gene TRBJ2-5; 12 nucleotides align to TRBD2. The CDR3 is made up of 18 amino acids. Trimming cost V 3 bases and J 1 base; bases outside gene matches: 9. Per the germline V gene, CDR1 is MGHRA and CDR2 is YSYEKL. CDR3 nucleotides: TGCGCCAGCAGCCATCATCTGGGACTAGCGGGTTCCCAAGAGACCCAGTACTTC. Encoded protein: CASSHHLGLAGSQETQYF.

The chain links TRBV7-9 to TRBJ2-7; 11 bases line up with TRBD1. V dropped 8 bases and J dropped 0; count of bases not matched to a gene: 9. From germline, CDR1 is SEHNR and CDR2 FQNEAQ (reference sequence). This CDR3 comprises 16 residues. CDR3 loop: CASVGSDRGHSYEQYF. The DNA for the CDR3 is TGTGCCAGCGTTGGTTCGGACAGGGGGCACTCCTACGAGCAGTACTTC.

Concerning this clone: This sample also contains other DNA sequences that code for the same CDR3. The rearrangement links TRBV28 to TRBJ2-5; tentative D call: TRBD1 (6 bases). Trimming removed 2 bases at V and 5 bases at J, with 12 bases between. This CDR3 has 14 residues. Germline V lookup: CDR1 MDHEN, CDR2 SYDVKM. The CDR3 protein is CASSLSRGRETQYF. The CDR3 DNA sequence: TGTGCCAGCAGTTTAAGCAGGGGCAGGGAGACCCAGTACTTC.

CDR3 sequence (DNA): TGTGCCAGCAGTTTATTTGAAGGTTCTCGGGGAAGCTCCTACAATGAGCAGTTCTTC. It translates to CASSLFEGSRGSSYNEQFF. The chain uses TRBV27 and TRBJ2-1, with D possibly matching TRBD2 (5 bases). Deletions cut 1 base from V and 0 bases from J, with 19 bases between. The CDR3 is 19 residues long. Germline assignment: CDR1 MNHEY and CDR2 SMNVEV (reference sequence).

The V gene is TRBV9, the J gene TRBJ2-2; 12 bases are shared with TRBD2. Germline values: CDR1 SGDLS, CDR2 YYNGEE. The length of the CDR3 is 16 residues. With V trimmed by 3 bases and J by 6 bases, 6 bases remained unmatched. Written as DNA, the CDR3 is TGTGCCAGCAGCGCTAGGACTAGCGGGGCCCCCGGGGAGCTGTTTTTT. This codes for CASSARTSGAPGELFF.

Notes on this clone: The sample holds other DNA sequences that translate to the same CDR3. The CDR3 DNA is TGTGCCAGCAGTTTACTACCAGCTAACTATGGCTACACCTTC. It yields the protein CASSLLPANYGYTF. The rearrangement joins TRBV27 to TRBJ1-2; no firm D call. CDR1 is MNHEY, CDR2 SMNVEV, per germline (reference sequence). The CDR3 sequence is 14 residues long. Trimming took 2 bases from V and 0 from J, leaving 7 bases between them.

DNA of the CDR3: TGCGCCAGCAGCCAAAGGGTAGGAGACTTATACACAGATACGCAGTATTTT. As protein: CASSQRVGDLYTDTQYF. J is TRBJ2-3 and V is TRBV4-1; no reliable D call. Trimming pared 2 bases from V and 2 bases from J, leaving 17 bases between. The CDR3 has 17 residues. Germline loops: CDR1 MGHRA, CDR2 YSYEKL.

J is TRBJ2-2 and V is TRBV27; TRBD2 is a possible D gene (6 bases). CDR1 is MNHEY and CDR2 is SMNVEV in the germline V gene (reference sequence). With 0 bases removed from V and 3 bases from J, the gap between germline ends came to 8 bases. The CDR3 contains 15 residues. The CDR3 coding sequence is TGTGCCAGCAGTTTATCCGGGGGTGACACCGGGGAGCTGTTTTTT. As protein: CASSLSGGDTGELFF.

CDR3 in amino acids: CASSSPGSGVVFSYNEQFF. In DNA form, the CDR3 reads TGTGCCAGCAGTTCCCCGGGGAGCGGGGTAGTCTTTTCCTACAATGAGCAGTTCTTC. This chain links TRBV28 with TRBJ2-1; TRBD2 aligns across 7 bases. Germline V CDR1 and CDR2: MDHEN, SYDVKM. V was clipped by 4 bases and J by 1 base; unmatched bases: 16. This CDR3 is 19 amino acids long.

V is TRBV7-2 and J is TRBJ2-7; 11 bases line up with TRBD2. V gave up 4 bases and J gave up 5 bases; unmatched junction bases: 10. The germline V gene has CDR1 SGHTA and CDR2 FQGNSA. The CDR3 runs to 16 residues. The CDR3 coding sequence is TGTGCCAGCAGCTCCCTACTAGCGGGAGTTCCCCACGAGCAGTACTTC. This codes for CASSSLLAGVPHEQYF.

The chain couples TRBV29-1 to TRBJ1-3; 7 nucleotides match TRBD1. Trimming took 2 bases from V and 2 from J; bases not matched to a gene: 6. CDR3 length equals 15 residues. Germline V gene data show CDR1 as SQVTM and CDR2 as ANQGSEA. The CDR3 spells CSVENRDRAGNTIYF. The CDR3, as DNA: TGCAGCGTTGAAAACCGGGACAGAGCTGGAAACACCATATATTTT.

The V and J genes are TRBV5-4 and TRBJ1-2; D is uncertain. Germline assignment: CDR1 SGHNT and CDR2 YYREEE (reference sequence). The CDR3 consists of 13 residues. The V end lost 4 bases, the J end lost 7 bases, and 14 bases lay between the germline ends. CDR3 DNA: TGTGCCAGCAGCCAAACAGAGGCCTCTGGCTACACCTTC. This gives the protein CASSQTEASGYTF.

This sequence joins TRBV6-1 and TRBJ1-2; possible D gene TRBD1, 5 bases. CDR1 and CDR2 from the germline V gene are MNHNS and SASEGT. The CDR3 has 17 amino acids. V dropped 1 base and J dropped 5 bases, with 20 bases sitting between them. Here the CDR3 DNA reads TGTGCCAGCAGTGAAGGGGCAGGGCCCCTATTTAGGTATGGCTACACCTTC. Encoded protein: CASSEGAGPLFRYGYTF.

The genes are TRBV5-3 and TRBJ2-1; no definite D call. TRBV5-3 is classed as an ORF, of uncertain function. This CDR3 spans 12 amino acids. Trimming removed 4 bases from V and 12 bases from J, with 14 bases in between. The CDR3 coding sequence is TGTGCCAGAAGCCTCCGACACCTCTCGCAGTTCTTC. Protein: CARSLRHLSQFF.

The V and J genes are TRBV27 and TRBJ2-7, with 10 bases that match TRBD1. J lost 4 bases, V lost 2 bases, and 8 bases had no gene match. Germline V gives CDR1 MNHEY, CDR2 SMNVEV (reference sequence). The CDR3 spans 16 residues. CDR3 nucleotide sequence: TGTGCCAGCAGTTTACCCCGGGACAGGGGAAGGTACGAGCAGTACTTC. Amino acid sequence: CASSLPRDRGRYEQYF.

V is TRBV4-3 and J is TRBJ1-2; possible D gene TRBD1, 6 bases. V shed 0 bases and J shed 4 bases, with 15 bases lying between them. There are 16 residues in the CDR3. Germline lookup yields CDR1 LGHNA and CDR2 YSLEER. The CDR3 sequence is CASSQDPGRGGYGYTF. Written as DNA, the CDR3 is TGCGCCAGCAGCCAAGATCCGGGCAGGGGAGGCTATGGCTACACCTTC.

This clone was counted once. The genes are TRBV27 and TRBJ1-2; TRBD1 might be the D (6 bases). Trimming removed 0 bases from V and 2 bases from J, with 10 bases in between. The germline gives CDR1 MNHEY, CDR2 SMNVEV (reference sequence). This CDR3 has 15 amino acids. CDR3 amino acids: CASSLSVGGNYGYTF. For the CDR3, the DNA is TGTGCCAGCAGTTTATCGGTGGGGGGCAACTATGGCTACACCTTC.

As to this clone: The sample holds other DNA sequences that translate to the same CDR3. This chain joins TRBV27 and TRBJ1-1; D is undetermined. This CDR3 spans 13 amino acids. Trimming took 4 bases from V and 1 from J, leaving 7 bases between them. Germline assignment: CDR1 MNHEY and CDR2 SMNVEV (reference sequence). This CDR3 reads CASSWTPNTEAFF. The DNA for the CDR3 is TGTGCCAGCAGTTGGACCCCGAACACTGAAGCTTTCTTT.

The chain carries TRBV27 and TRBJ1-2; a possible D gene is TRBD1 (5 bases). V was trimmed by 5 bases and J by 7 bases, leaving 20 bases between them. The CDR3 sequence is 15 residues long. Germline values: CDR1 MNHEY, CDR2 SMNVEV (reference sequence). CDR3: CASSSRARATGGYTF. The CDR3 region has the DNA TGTGCCAGCAGTAGCAGGGCGCGGGCAACCGGTGGCTACACCTTC.

The gene calls are TRBV5-6 and TRBJ2-2; D is uncertain. V was clipped by 2 bases and J by 8 bases, with 19 bases between them. The germline CDR1 and CDR2 sequences are SGHDT and YYEEEE. This CDR3 is 16 amino acids long. DNA of the CDR3: TGTGCCAGCAGCTTTATGGGCCCCGGCTCGAGGGGGGAGCTGTTTTTT. Residues: CASSFMGPGSRGELFF.

CDR3: CASSLNAILNTEAFF. CDR3 nucleotide sequence: TGTGCCAGCAGCTTAAATGCAATCTTGAACACTGAAGCTTTCTTT. V and J are TRBV7-2 and TRBJ1-1, with D unresolved. Trimming left V 2 bases short and J 0 bases short, with 10 bases between. This CDR3 is 15 amino acids long. CDR1 is SGHTA and CDR2 is FQGNSA in the germline V gene.

The chain links TRBV27 to TRBJ1-4; D unclear. This CDR3 has 15 amino acids. Germline loops: CDR1 MNHEY, CDR2 SMNVEV (reference sequence). Trimming stripped 2 bases from V and 2 bases from J, with 9 bases between. This CDR3 reads CASSLAAETNEKLFF. DNA for the CDR3: TGTGCCAGCAGTTTAGCGGCAGAGACTAATGAAAAACTGTTTTTT.